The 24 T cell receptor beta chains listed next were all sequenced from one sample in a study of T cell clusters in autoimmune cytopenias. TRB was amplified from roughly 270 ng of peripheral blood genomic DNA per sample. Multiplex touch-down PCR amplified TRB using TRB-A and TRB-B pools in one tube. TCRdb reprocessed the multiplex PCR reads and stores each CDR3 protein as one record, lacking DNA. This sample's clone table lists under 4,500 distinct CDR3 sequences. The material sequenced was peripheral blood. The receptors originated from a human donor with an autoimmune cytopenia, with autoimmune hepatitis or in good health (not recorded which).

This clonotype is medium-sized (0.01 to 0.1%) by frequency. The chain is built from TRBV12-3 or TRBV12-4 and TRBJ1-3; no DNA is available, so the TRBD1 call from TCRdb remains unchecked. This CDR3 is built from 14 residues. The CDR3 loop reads CASSGQGAGNTIYF.

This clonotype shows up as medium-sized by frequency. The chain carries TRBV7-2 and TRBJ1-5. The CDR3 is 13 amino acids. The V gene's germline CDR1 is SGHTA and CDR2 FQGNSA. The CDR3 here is CASSFGSGRPQHF.

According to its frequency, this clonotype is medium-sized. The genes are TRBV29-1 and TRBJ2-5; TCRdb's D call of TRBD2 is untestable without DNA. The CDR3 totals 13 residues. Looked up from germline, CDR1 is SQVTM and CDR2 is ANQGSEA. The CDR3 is CSALKGGLETQYF.

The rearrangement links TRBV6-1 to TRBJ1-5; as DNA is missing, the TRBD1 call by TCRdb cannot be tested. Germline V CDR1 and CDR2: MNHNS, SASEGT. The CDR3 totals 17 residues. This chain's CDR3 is CASVFLPGTRVNQPQHF.

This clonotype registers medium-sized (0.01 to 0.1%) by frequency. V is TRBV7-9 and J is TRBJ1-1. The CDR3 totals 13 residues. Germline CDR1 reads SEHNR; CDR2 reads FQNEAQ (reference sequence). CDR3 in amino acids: CASSWPLNTEAFF.

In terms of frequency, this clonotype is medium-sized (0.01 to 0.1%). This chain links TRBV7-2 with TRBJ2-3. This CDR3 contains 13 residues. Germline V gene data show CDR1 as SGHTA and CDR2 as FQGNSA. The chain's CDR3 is CASSLQATDTQYF.

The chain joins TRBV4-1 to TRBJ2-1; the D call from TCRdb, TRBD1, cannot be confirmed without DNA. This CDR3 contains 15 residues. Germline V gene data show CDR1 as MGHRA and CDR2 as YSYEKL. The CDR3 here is CASSFRTGGYNEQFF.

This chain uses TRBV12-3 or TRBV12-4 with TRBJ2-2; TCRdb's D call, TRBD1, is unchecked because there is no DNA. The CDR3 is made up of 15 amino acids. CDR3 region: CASRPGPLWNGELFF.

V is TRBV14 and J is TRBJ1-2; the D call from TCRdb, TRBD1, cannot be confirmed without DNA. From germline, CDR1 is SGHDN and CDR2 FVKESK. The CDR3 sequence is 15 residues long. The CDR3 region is CASSQRGTGLYGYTF.

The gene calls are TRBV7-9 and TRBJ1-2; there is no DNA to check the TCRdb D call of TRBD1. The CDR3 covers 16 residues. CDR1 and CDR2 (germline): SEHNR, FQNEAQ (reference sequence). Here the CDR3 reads CASSPRTGQGNYGYTF.

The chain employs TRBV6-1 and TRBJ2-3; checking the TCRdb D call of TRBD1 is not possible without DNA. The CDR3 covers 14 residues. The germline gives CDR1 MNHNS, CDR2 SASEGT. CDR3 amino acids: CASRPLRTSSAQYF.

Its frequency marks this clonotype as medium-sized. CDR3 amino acids: CASSYRKGGYNSPLHF. The chain recombines TRBV7-9 with TRBJ1-6; TCRdb's D gene call, TRBD1, goes unchecked for lack of DNA. The CDR3 runs to 16 residues. Germline CDR1 SEHNR, CDR2 FQNEAQ (reference sequence).

The CDR3 loop reads CAAGAGTSSYEQYF. This chain joins TRBV30 and TRBJ2-7; checking the TCRdb D call of TRBD1 is not possible without DNA. CDR1 is GTSNPN and CDR2 is SVGIG in the germline V gene (reference sequence). CDR3 length: 14 residues.

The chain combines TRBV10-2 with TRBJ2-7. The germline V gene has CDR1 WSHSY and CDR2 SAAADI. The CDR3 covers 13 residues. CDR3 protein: CASSADSSYEQYF.

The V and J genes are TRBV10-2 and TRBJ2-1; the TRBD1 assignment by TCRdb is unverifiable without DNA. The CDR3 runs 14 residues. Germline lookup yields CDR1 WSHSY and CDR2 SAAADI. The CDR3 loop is CASRTGTEYNEQFF.

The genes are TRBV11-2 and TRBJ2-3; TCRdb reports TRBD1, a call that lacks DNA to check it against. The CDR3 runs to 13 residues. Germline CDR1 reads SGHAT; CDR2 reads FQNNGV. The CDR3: CASSPGRRDTQYF.

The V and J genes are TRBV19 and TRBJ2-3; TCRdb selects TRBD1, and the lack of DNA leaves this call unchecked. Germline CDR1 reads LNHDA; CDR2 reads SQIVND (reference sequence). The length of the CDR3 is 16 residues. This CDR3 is CASSPKDRVLTDTQYF.

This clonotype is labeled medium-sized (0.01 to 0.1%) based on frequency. CDR3 amino acids: CASRVTTTTDTQYF. The chain links TRBV6-6 to TRBJ2-3. CDR3 length: 14 residues. Germline V gene sequence: CDR1 MNHNY, CDR2 SVGAGI (reference sequence).

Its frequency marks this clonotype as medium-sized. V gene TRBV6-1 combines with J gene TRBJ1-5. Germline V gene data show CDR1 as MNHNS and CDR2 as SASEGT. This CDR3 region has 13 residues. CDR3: CASSHDKDQPQHF.

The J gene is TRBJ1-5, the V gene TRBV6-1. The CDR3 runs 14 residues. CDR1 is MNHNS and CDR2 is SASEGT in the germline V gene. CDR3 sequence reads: CASSLGGGRQPQHF.

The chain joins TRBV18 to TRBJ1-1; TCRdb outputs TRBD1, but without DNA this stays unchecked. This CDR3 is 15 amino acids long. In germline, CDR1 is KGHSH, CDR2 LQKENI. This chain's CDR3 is CASSPQRGLWGEAFF. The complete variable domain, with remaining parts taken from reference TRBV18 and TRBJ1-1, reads NAGVMQNPRHLVRRRGQEARLRCSPMKGHSHVYWYRQLPEEGLKFMVYLQKENIIDESGMPKERFSAEFPKEGPSILRIQQVVRGDSAAYFCASSPQRGLWGEAFFGQGTRLTVV.

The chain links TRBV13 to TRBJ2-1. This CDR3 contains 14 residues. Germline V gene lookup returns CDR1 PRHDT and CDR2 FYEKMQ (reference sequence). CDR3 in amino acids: CASSLGFSYNEQFF.

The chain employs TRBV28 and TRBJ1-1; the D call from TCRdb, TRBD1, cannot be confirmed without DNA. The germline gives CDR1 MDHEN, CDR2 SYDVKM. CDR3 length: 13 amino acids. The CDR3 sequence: CASTLTENTEAFF.

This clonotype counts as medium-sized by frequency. This chain's CDR3 is CSARDGRRGNSPLHF. J is TRBJ1-6 and V is TRBV20-1. Germline-derived CDR1 and CDR2 are DFQATT and SNEGSKA (reference sequence). The CDR3 has 15 amino acids.